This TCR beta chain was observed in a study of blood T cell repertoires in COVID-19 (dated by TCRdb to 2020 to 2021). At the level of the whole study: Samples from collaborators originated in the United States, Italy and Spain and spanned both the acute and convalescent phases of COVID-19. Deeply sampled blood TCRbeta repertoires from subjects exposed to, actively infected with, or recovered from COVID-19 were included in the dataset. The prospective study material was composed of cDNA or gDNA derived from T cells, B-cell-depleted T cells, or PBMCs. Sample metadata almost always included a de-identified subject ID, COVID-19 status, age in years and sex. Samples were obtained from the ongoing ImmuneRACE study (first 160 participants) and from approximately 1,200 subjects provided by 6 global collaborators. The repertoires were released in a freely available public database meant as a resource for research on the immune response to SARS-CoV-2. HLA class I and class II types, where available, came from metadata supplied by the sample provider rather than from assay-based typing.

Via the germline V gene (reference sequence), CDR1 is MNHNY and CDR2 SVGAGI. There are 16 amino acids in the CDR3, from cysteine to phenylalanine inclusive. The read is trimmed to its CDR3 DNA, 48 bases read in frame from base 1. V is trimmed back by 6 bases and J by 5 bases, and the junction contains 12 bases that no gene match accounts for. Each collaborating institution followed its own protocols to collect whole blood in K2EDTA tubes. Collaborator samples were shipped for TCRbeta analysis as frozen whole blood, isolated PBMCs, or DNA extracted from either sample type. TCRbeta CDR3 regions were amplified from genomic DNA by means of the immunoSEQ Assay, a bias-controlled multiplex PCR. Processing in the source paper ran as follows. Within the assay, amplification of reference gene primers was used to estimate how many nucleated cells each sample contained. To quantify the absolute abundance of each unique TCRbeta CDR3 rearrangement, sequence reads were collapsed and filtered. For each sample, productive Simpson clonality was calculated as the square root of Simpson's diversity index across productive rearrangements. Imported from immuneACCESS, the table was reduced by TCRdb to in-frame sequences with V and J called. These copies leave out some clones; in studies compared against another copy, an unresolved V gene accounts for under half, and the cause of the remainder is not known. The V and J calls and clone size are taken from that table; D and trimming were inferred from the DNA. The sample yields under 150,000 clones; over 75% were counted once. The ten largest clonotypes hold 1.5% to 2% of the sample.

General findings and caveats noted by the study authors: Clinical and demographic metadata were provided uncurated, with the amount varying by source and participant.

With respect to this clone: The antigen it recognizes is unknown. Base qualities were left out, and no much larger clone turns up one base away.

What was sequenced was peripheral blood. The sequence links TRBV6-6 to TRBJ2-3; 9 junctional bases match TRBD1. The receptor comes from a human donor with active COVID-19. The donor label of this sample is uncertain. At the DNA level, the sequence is TGTGCCAGCAGGACGGCCGGGACAGGGCCCGGAGATACGCAGTATTTT. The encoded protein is CASRTAGTGPGDTQYF.